This TCR beta chain emerged from a study of T cell responses to AZD1222 COVID-19 vaccine. Study-wide results and caveats: The sample set comprised mostly white British donors with more females, and clonal diversity was possibly underestimated.

TCRdb's table, derived via immunoSEQ multiplex PCR, lists solely in-frame clones and lacks some. The profile shows about 140,000 clones, roughly 91% of them singletons. Remarks on this clone: Its antigen is currently unknown.

CDR1 SGHTA and CDR2 FQGNSA come from the germline V gene. This CDR3 has 15 residues. Trimming cost V 5 bases and J 1 base; bases outside gene matches: 7. The input for sequencing was peripheral blood, taken 28 days after the second AZD1222 dose. This TCR was sampled from an adult who received the AZD1222 COVID-19 vaccine. This chain uses TRBV7-2 with TRBJ2-5, with 7 bases fitting TRBD2. The CDR3 DNA reads TGTGCCAGCAGCCGGAATAGCGGGCTCCAAGAGACCCAGTACTTC. This encodes CASSRNSGLQETQYF. Filled out from reference TRBV7-2 and TRBJ2-5, the complete variable domain reads GAGVSQSPSNKVTEKGKDVELRCDPISGHTALYWYRQSLGQGLEFLIYFQGNSAPDKSGLPSDRFSAERTGGSVSTLTIQRTQQEDSAVYLCASSRNSGLQETQYFGPGTRLLVL.